Below, 10 T cell receptor beta chains from the same sample are listed, as sequenced in a study of regulatory T cells in long-lasting Graves disease. As for time point: newly diagnosed GD, antithyroid drugs for less than 3 months. Isolated PBMC RNA provided the starting material for the TCR library. CDR3-region Arm-PCR and iRepertoire HTBI primers produced the TCR beta libraries. TCRdb reprocessed the multiplex PCR reads with MiXCR, giving one entry per CDR3 protein. The data contain hundreds of thousands of distinct CDR3 sequences, around 12% of them singletons. This sample also belongs to another study, concerning T cells in Graves' hyperthyroidism and ophthalmopathy.

Material: peripheral blood mononuclear cells (PBMCs), obtained at new diagnosis, from a patient treated with antithyroid drugs. These receptors originate from a woman aged 25 to 39 with Graves disease.

The chain joins TRBV20-1 to TRBJ2-1, with 12 bases that match TRBD2. Germline trimming cut 3 bases from V and 3 bases from J; bases unmatched to any gene: 6. Germline values: CDR1 DFQATT, CDR2 SNEGSKA (reference sequence). The length of the CDR3 is 16 residues. CDR3 in amino acids: CSARVLAGGDYNEQFF. As DNA, the CDR3 is TGCAGTGCTAGGGTTCTAGCGGGAGGGGACTACAATGAGCAGTTCTTC.

This clonotype was seen only a few times. The chain combines TRBV27 with TRBJ2-2; no clear D. CDR3 length equals 13 residues. Trimming took off 4 bases at V and 4 bases at J, with 7 bases between the two ends. The V gene's germline CDR1 is MNHEY and CDR2 SMNVEV (reference sequence). The CDR3, as DNA: TGTGCCAGCAGTTCGCCCCTCACCGGGGAGCTGTTTTTT. It codes for CASSSPLTGELFF.

This clonotype was observed a few times. The rearrangement links TRBV5-4 to TRBJ2-1, with 7 bases identical to TRBD2. Trimming removed 2 bases from V and 0 bases from J; junction bases left unmatched: 8. CDR3 length: 17 residues. Germline CDR1 reads SGHNT; CDR2 reads YYREEE (reference sequence). CDR3 region: CASSFLRESRSYNEQFF. CDR3 DNA: TGTGCCAGCAGCTTTTTGCGGGAGAGCCGCTCCTACAATGAGCAGTTCTTC.

There are many counts of this clonotype. This rearrangement joins TRBV11-2 to TRBJ2-3, with D perhaps TRBD1 (6 bases). The germline gives CDR1 SGHAT, CDR2 FQNNGV. CDR3 length: 16 amino acids. V lost 6 bases, J lost 3 bases, and 19 bases lay in between. CDR3 DNA sequence: TGTGCCAGCAGTTCTCTAGGGGGACGGTGGACAGATACGCAGTATTTT. It specifies CASSSLGGRWTDTQYF.

The genes are TRBV9 and TRBJ2-3, with 8 bases identical to TRBD2. There are 17 residues in the CDR3. J lost 6 bases, V lost 0 bases, and 12 bases had no gene match. Germline assignment: CDR1 SGDLS and CDR2 YYNGEE. CDR3 DNA: TGTGCCAGCAGCGTAGCAGGGCTAGCGGGTTTCTTCGATACGCAGTATTTT. Its protein product is CASSVAGLAGFFDTQYF.

This clonotype came up many times. The genes are TRBV19 and TRBJ2-5; the D gene is possibly TRBD1 (5 bases). This CDR3 region has 14 residues. CDR1 is LNHDA and CDR2 is SQIVND in the germline V gene (reference sequence). V was cut by 5 bases and J by 3 bases, with 13 bases left in between. CDR3 amino acids: CASSVPDSKETQYF. The DNA for the CDR3 is TGTGCCAGTAGTGTTCCCGACAGTAAAGAGACCCAGTACTTC.

This clonotype was picked up many times. The V and J genes are TRBV20-1 and TRBJ1-5, with 8 bases identical to TRBD1. V was clipped by 4 bases and J by 0 bases; unmatched bases: 5. CDR3 length: 15 residues. Looked up from germline, CDR1 is DFQATT and CDR2 is SNEGSKA (reference sequence). The CDR3 is CSAKQGGYSNQPQHF. Here the CDR3 DNA reads TGCAGTGCTAAACAGGGGGGGTATAGCAATCAGCCCCAGCATTTT.

In its sample, this clonotype was seen many times. The CDR3 is CASSGSDRGRTEAFF. CDR3 bases: TGTGCCAGCAGCGGATCGGACAGGGGGCGAACTGAAGCTTTCTTT. The V gene is TRBV2, the J gene TRBJ1-1; 11 positions agree with TRBD1. Unmatched junction bases numbered 8, after V lost 6 bases and J lost 5 bases. Germline V gene lookup returns CDR1 SNHLY and CDR2 FYNNEI. The CDR3 sequence is 15 residues long.

This clonotype was recorded a few times. The chain recombines TRBV5-6 with TRBJ2-2; D is undetermined. This CDR3 region has 16 residues. Germline V gene data show CDR1 as SGHDT and CDR2 as YYEEEE. Trimming removed 3 bases at V and 4 bases at J, with 16 bases between. CDR3 sequence (DNA): TGTGCCAGCAGCTCATTACCTACCAGGTCCACCGGGGAGCTGTTTTTT. Translated: CASSSLPTRSTGELFF.

V gene TRBV6-1 combines with J gene TRBJ2-7, with TRBD1 as a possible D gene (6 bases). CDR1 is MNHNS and CDR2 is SASEGT in the germline V gene. V was clipped by 6 bases and J by 1 base, with 19 bases between them. The CDR3 is 16 residues long. In nucleotides, the CDR3 is TGTGCCAGCAGGATAACCGGGACAATTAGTTCCTACGAGCAGTACTTC. It codes for CASRITGTISSYEQYF.